The 10 T cell receptor beta chains presented below share a single source sample, sequenced in a study of a mutant IDH1 vaccine in newly diagnosed glioma. Time point in this sample: week 47, end of study. In the vaccine, a single dose held 300 ug of the mutant IDH1 20-mer peptide, along with topical imiquimod. Their antigen targets remain unknown. Profiling relied on immunoSEQ multiplex PCR, and the TCRdb table lists in-frame clones only, not all of them. The sample lists about 54,000 clones, roughly four fifths seen once, with more than 3% in the top ten. This material consisted of PBMCs, taken from a glioma patient whose treatment included an IDH1 peptide vaccine. The source of these receptors is a woman in her forties or fifties with glioma.

J is TRBJ1-3 and V is TRBV18; D uncertain. Germline loops: CDR1 KGHSH, CDR2 LQKENI. Trimming took 4 bases from V and 0 from J, leaving 13 bases between them. The CDR3 length is 16 residues. CDR3 sequence reads: CASSLYSDGSGNTIYF. In DNA, the CDR3 is TGTGCCAGCTCACTATACTCGGACGGCTCTGGAAACACCATATATTTT.

This rearrangement joins TRBV6-5 to TRBJ1-1; 8 positions match TRBD1. This CDR3 is 14 amino acids long. CDR1 and CDR2 from the germline V gene are MNHEY and SVGAGI. Unmatched junction bases numbered 6, after V lost 2 bases and J lost 7 bases. The CDR3 loop reads CASSYATGGNEAFF. The CDR3 coding sequence is TGTGCCAGCAGTTACGCTACAGGGGGAAATGAAGCTTTCTTT.

This chain joins TRBV10-2 and TRBJ1-1, with 8 bases that match TRBD1. V lost 7 bases to trimming and J lost 0 bases; unmatched junction nucleotides: 4. CDR3 length: 14 amino acids. CDR1 is WSHSY, CDR2 SAAADI, per germline. The CDR3 bases are TGCGCCAGCAAGGACAGGGCAATGAACACTGAAGCTTTCTTT. Protein sequence: CASKDRAMNTEAFF.

The chain uses TRBV5-1 and TRBJ1-1; D remains unclear. Germline loops: CDR1 SGHRS, CDR2 YFSETQ. CDR3 length: 14 residues. Trimming cost V 4 bases and J 0 bases, with 10 bases left between them. CDR3 sequence reads: CASSLAGMNTEAFF. DNA of the CDR3: TGCGCCAGCAGCCTGGCGGGGATGAACACTGAAGCTTTCTTT.

This clone has more than one count but fewer than ten. The CDR3 here is CATSRDTVYGYTF. CDR3 bases: TGTGCCACCAGCAGGGACACGGTCTATGGCTACACCTTC. The genes are TRBV15 and TRBJ1-2, with a possible D match to TRBD1 (5 bases). The CDR3 runs 13 residues. Germline V CDR1 and CDR2: LNHNV, YYDKDF (reference sequence). V lost 3 bases and J lost 4, with 9 bases in between.

CDR3 in DNA: TGTGCCAGTGCAAGGGCAACCTACACAGATACGCAGTATTTT. Its protein product is CASARATYTDTQYF. The chain carries TRBV7-8 and TRBJ2-3; D unclear. The germline V and J ends were trimmed by 9 bases and 2 bases, with 15 bases remaining between them. CDR1 and CDR2 (germline): SGHVS, FQNEAQ. The CDR3 contains 14 residues.

This clone was seen more than once but under ten times. V gene TRBV9 combines with J gene TRBJ1-1, with D maybe TRBD1 (6 bases). V was cut by 4 bases and J by 0 bases, with 13 bases left in between. The CDR3 is 15 residues long. Looked up from germline, CDR1 is SGDLS and CDR2 is YYNGEE. This chain's CDR3 is CASSPYGGLNTEAFF. CDR3 coding DNA: TGTGCCAGCAGCCCTTACGGGGGGCTGAACACTGAAGCTTTCTTT. The full variable domain, completed using reference TRBV9 and TRBJ1-1, is DSGVTQTPKHLITATGQRVTLRCSPRSGDLSVYWYQQSLDQGLQFLIQYYNGEERAKGNILERFSAQQFPDLHSELNLSSLELGDSALYFCASSPYGGLNTEAFFGQGTRLTVV.

The chain links TRBV29-1 to TRBJ2-7; TRBD1 might be the D (5 bases). V shed 0 bases and J shed 3 bases, with 6 bases lying between them. The CDR3 sequence is 12 residues long. The germline CDR1 and CDR2 sequences are SQVTM and ANQGSEA. The CDR3 sequence is CSVEDQGYEQYF. In DNA form, the CDR3 reads TGCAGCGTTGAAGATCAGGGCTACGAGCAGTACTTC.

The sample holds a few counts of this clone. The J gene is TRBJ1-2, the V gene TRBV19; 7 bases map to TRBD1. The J segment lost 8 bases and the V segment lost 8 bases, leaving 2 bases of the junction unmatched. Germline CDR1 is LNHDA and CDR2 is SQIVND (reference sequence). This CDR3 is 10 amino acids long. CDR3: CASGTAGYTF. The DNA for the CDR3 is TGTGCCAGTGGGACAGCAGGCTACACCTTC.

The chain employs TRBV7-2 and TRBJ2-5; 12 positions agree with TRBD2. This CDR3 has 17 amino acids. CDR1 is SGHTA and CDR2 is FQGNSA in the germline V gene. The trim removed 0 bases at V and 5 bases at J, leaving 7 bases unmatched. CDR3 DNA sequence: TGTGCCAGCAGCTTAGCATCTAGCGGGGGGGCCGGGGAGACCCAGTACTTC. This sequence encodes CASSLASSGGAGETQYF.